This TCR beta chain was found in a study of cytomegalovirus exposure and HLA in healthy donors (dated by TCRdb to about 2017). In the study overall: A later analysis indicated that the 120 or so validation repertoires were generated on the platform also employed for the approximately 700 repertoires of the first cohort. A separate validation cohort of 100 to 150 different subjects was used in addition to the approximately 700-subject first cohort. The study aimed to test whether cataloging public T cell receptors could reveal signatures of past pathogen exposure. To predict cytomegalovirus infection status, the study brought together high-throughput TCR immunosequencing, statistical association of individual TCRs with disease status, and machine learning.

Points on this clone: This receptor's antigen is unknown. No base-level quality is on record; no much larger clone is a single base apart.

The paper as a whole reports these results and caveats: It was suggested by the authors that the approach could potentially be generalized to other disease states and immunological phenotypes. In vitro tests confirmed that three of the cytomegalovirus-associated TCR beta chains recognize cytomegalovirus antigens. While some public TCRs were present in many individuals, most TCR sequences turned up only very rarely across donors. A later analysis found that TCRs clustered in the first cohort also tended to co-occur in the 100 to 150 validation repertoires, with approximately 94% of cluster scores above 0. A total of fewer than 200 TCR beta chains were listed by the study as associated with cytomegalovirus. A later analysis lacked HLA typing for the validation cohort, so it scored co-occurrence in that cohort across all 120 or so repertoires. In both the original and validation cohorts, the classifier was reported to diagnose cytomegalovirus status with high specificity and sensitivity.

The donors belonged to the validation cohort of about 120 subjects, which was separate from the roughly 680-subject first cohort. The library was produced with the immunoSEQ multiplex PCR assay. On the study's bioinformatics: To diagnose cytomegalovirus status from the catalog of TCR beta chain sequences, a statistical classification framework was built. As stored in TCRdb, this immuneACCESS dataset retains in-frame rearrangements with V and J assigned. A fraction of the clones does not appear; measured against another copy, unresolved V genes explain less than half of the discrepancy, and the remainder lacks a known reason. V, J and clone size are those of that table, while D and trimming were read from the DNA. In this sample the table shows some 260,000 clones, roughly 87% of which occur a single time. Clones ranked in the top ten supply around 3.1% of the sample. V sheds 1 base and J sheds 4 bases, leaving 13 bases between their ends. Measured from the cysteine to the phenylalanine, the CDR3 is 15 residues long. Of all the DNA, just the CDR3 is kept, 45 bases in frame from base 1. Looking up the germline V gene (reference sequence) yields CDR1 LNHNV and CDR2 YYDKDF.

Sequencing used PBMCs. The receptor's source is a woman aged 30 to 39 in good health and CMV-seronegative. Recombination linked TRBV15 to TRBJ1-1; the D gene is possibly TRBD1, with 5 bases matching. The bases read TGTGCCACCAGCAGAGCTCTGGGAAGGGGCACTGAAGCTTTCTTT. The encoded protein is CATSRALGRGTEAFF.